This T cell receptor beta chain was recorded in a study of blood T cell repertoires in COVID-19. Looking at the study overall: Specimens from acute and convalescent COVID-19 originated in the United States, Italy and Spain. In each case, the material was cDNA or gDNA derived from T cells, B-cell-depleted T cells, or PBMCs.

Measured with immunoSEQ multiplex PCR; TCRdb has only the in-frame clones, and not every one. The profile shows about 520,000 clones, approximately 85% of them singletons. Per the germline V gene, CDR1 is MNHEY and CDR2 is SVGAGI. The CDR3 is made up of 13 amino acids. V was clipped by 5 bases and J by 5 bases, with 12 bases between them. Sequencing was performed on peripheral blood. This clonotype was obtained from a human donor in a cohort sampled during active COVID-19. The chain employs TRBV6-5 and TRBJ2-5; tentative D call: TRBD2 (5 bases). In DNA, the CDR3 is TGTGCCAGCAGTACTAGTCAGTCGGAGACCCAGTACTTC. Residues: CASSTSQSETQYF.